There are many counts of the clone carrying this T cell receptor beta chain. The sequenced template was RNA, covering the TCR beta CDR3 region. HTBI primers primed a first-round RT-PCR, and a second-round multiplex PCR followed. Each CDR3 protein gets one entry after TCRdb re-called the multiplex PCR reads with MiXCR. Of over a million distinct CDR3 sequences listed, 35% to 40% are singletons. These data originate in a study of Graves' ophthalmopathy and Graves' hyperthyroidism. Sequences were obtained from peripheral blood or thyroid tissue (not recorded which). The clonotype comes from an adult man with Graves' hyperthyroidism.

CDR3 sequence (DNA): TGTGCCAGCAGCTCGGGACAGAGAGGGTGGGGGAATTCACCCCTCCACTTT. Residues: CASSSGQRGWGNSPLHF. V and J are TRBV7-9 and TRBJ1-6; 7 nucleotides agree with TRBD1. The CDR3 is made up of 17 amino acids. V dropped 4 bases and J dropped 7; count of bases not matched to a gene: 13. Looked up from germline, CDR1 is SEHNR and CDR2 is FQNEAQ (reference sequence). The variable domain in full, completed from reference TRBV7-9 and TRBJ1-6, reads DTGVSQNPRHKITKRGQNVTFRCDPISEHNRLYWYRQTLGQGPEFLTYFQNEAQLEKSRLLSDRFSAERPKGSFSTLEIQRTEQGDSAMYLCASSSGQRGWGNSPLHFGNGTRLTVT.